This TCR beta chain appears in the sequencing data of a study of blood T cell repertoires in COVID-19. On the study more broadly: Specimens from acute and convalescent COVID-19 originated in the United States, Italy and Spain. PBMCs, B-cell-depleted T cells, or T cells were the source of the cDNA or gDNA that made up the material.

Original processing notes: Estimation of nucleated cell counts relied on the amplification of reference gene primers. The table came from immunoSEQ multiplex PCR; TCRdb's copy has only in-frame clones and leaves some out. V and J calls and clone size are those listed in that table; D and trimming were worked out from the DNA. The sample yields around 300,000 clones, roughly 86% seen once. CDR1 MNHEY and CDR2 SVGAGI come from the germline V gene. The V end lost 2 bases, the J end lost 7 bases, and 14 bases lay between the germline ends. The CDR3 contains 15 residues. Researchers sorted participants into cohorts using their self-reported clinical history.

The sequence was collected from an older woman who had recovered from COVID-19. Sequenced: PBMCs or T cells enriched from blood (not recorded which). V usage is TRBV6-5 and J usage is TRBJ2-2; D might be TRBD1 (5 bases). CDR3 in DNA: TGTGCCAGCAGTTACCGCCCCGTGGGGCGCGGGGAGCTGTTTTTT. Amino acid sequence: CASSYRPVGRGELFF.